This T cell receptor (beta chain) originates from a study of control samples from healthy donors and cancer patients. Assay: immunoSEQ multiplex PCR; the TCRdb copy retains only in-frame clones and omits some. The table lists some 98,000 clones, about four fifths of them singletons. CDR3 length equals 14 residues. Germline V gene lookup returns CDR1 SGHTA and CDR2 FQGNSA. V was pared by 1 base and J by 6 bases, with 9 bases between. The gene calls are TRBV7-2 and TRBJ2-2, with unresolved D. The source material was PBMCs. This receptor was identified in a man in his 70s with lung cancer. The CDR3 coding sequence is TGTGCCAGCAGCTTAGGACCGAGCTCCGGGGAGCTGTTTTTT. Translated: CASSLGPSSGELFF.